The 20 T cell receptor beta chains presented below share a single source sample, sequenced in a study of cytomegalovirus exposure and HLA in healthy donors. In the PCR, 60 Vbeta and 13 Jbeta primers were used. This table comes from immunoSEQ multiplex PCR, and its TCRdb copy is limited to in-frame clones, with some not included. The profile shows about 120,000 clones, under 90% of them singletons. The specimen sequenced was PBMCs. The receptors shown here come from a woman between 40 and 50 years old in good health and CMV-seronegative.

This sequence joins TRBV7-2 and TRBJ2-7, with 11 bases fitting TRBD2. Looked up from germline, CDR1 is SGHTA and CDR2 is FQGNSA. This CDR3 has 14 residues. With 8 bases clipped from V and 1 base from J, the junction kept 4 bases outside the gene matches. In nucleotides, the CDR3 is TGTGCCAGCGTCGCTAGCGGGAGGTCCTACGAGCAGTACTTC. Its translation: CASVASGRSYEQYF. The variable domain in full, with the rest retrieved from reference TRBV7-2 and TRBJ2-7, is GAGVSQSPSNKVTEKGKDVELRCDPISGHTALYWYRQSLGQGLEFLIYFQGNSAPDKSGLPSDRFSAERTGGSVSTLTIQRTQQEDSAVYLCASVASGRSYEQYFGPGTRLTVT.

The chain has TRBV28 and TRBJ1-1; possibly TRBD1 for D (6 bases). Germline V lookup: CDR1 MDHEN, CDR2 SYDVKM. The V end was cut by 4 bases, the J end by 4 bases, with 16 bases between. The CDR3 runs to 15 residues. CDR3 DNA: TGTGCCAGCAGTTCTCTAGCAGGGGACGGCACTGAAGCTTTCTTT. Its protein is CASSSLAGDGTEAFF.

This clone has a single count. In nucleotides, the CDR3 is TGTGCCAGCAGCGGGGGGGGAGGGCGCGGGGAGACCCAGTACTTC. This codes for CASSGGGGRGETQYF. V gene TRBV9 combines with J gene TRBJ2-5; 7 bases agree with TRBD2. The germline V gene encodes CDR1 SGDLS and CDR2 YYNGEE. The CDR3 length is 15 residues. The V segment lost 3 bases and the J segment 5 bases; nucleotides outside the gene matches: 10.

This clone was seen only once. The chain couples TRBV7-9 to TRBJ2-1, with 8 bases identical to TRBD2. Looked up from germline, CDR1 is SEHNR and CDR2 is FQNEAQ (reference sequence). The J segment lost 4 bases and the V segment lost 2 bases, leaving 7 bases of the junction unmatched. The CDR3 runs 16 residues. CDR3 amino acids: CASSLSRTSGYNEQFF. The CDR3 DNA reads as TGTGCCAGCAGCTTAAGTAGAACTAGCGGTTACAATGAGCAGTTCTTC.

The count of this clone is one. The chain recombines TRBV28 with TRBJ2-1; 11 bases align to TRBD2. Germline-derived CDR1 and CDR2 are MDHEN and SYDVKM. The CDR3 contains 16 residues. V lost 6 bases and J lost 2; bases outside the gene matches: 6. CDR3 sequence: CASSRGTSGTYNEQFF. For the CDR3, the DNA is TGTGCCAGCAGCCGAGGGACTAGCGGAACCTACAATGAGCAGTTCTTC. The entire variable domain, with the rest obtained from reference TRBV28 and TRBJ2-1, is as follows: DVKVTQSSRYLVKRTGEKVFLECVQDMDHENMFWYRQDPGLGLRLIYFSYDVKMKEKGDIPEGYSVSREKKERFSLILESASTNQTSMYLCASSRGTSGTYNEQFFGPGTRLTVL.

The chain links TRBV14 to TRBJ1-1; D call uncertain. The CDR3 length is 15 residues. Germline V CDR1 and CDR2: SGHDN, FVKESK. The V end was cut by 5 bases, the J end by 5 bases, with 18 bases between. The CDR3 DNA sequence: TGTGCCAGCAGCAGCTTCGAGTCCCGGGATACTGAAGCTTTCTTT. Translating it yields CASSSFESRDTEAFF.

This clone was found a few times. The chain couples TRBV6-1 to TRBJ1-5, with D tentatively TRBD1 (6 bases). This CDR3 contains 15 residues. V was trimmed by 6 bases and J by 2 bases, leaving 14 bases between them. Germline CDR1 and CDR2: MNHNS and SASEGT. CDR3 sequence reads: CASREQGSRNQPQHF. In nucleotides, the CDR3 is TGTGCCAGCAGGGAACAGGGATCTCGCAATCAGCCCCAGCATTTT.

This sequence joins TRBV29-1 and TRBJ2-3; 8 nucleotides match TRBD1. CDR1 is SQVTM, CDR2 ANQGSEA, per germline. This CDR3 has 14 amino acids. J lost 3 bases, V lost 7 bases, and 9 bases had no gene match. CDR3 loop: CSANRQGRTDTQYF. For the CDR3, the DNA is TGCAGCGCTAACAGACAGGGGAGGACAGATACGCAGTATTTT.

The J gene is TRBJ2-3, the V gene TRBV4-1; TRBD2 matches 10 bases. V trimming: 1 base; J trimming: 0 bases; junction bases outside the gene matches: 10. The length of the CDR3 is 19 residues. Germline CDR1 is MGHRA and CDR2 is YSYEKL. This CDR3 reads CASSQGYGTSVGSTDTQYF. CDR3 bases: TGCGCCAGCAGCCAAGGCTACGGGACTAGCGTTGGCAGCACAGATACGCAGTATTTT.

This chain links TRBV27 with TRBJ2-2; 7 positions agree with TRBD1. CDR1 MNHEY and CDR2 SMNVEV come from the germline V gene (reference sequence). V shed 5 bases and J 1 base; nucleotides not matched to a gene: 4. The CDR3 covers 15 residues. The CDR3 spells CASSPGQVNTGELFF. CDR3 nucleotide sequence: TGTGCCAGCAGTCCCGGACAGGTGAACACCGGGGAGCTGTTTTTT.

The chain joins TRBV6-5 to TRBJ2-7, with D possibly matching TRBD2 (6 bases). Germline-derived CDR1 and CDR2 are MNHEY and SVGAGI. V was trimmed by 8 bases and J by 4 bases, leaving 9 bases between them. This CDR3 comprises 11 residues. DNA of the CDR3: TGTGCCAGCCGGGGGTTGTACGAGCAGTACTTC. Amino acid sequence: CASRGLYEQYF.

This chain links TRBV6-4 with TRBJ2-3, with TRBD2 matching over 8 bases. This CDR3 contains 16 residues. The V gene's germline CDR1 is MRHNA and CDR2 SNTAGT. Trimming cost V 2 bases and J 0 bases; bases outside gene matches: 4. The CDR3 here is CASSDQSGGSTDTQYF. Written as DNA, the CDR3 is TGTGCCAGCAGTGACCAAAGCGGGGGTAGCACAGATACGCAGTATTTT.

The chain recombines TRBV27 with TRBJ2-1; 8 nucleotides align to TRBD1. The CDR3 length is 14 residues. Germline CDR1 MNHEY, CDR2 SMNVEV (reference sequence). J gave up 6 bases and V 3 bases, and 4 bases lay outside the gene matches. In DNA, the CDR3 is TGTGCCAGCAGTTTGGACAGGGTCGGCAATGAGCAGTTCTTC. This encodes CASSLDRVGNEQFF.

The CDR3 loop reads CASSLGPSGTTLEQYF. The CDR3 DNA follows: TGTGCCAGCAGCTTAGGTCCTAGCGGGACGACGTTAGAGCAGTACTTC. This chain connects TRBV7-2 to TRBJ2-7, with TRBD2 matching 9 bases. Germline V lookup: CDR1 SGHTA, CDR2 FQGNSA. The junction had 11 bases not matched to a gene; V was cut back by 1 base and J by 7 bases. The CDR3 has 16 amino acids.

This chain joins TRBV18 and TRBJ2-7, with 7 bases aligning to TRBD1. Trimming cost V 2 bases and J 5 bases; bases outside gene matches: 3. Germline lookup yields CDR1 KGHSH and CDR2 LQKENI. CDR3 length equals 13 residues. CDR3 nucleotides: TGTGCCAGCTCACCAGGGACAGAGGACGAGCAGTACTTC. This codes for CASSPGTEDEQYF.

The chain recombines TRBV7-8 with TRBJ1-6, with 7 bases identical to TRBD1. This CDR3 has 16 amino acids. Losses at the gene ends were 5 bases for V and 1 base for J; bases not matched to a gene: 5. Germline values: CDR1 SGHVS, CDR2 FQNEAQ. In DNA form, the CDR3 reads TGTGCCAGCAGCCCATACAGGGGTTCCTATAATTCACCCCTCCACTTT. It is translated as CASSPYRGSYNSPLHF.

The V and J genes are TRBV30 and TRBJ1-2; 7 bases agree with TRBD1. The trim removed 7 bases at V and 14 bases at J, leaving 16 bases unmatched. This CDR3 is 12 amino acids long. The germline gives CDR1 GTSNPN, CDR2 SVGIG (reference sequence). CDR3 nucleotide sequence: TGTGCCTACGCGTTAATACAGGGGCAGGGAACCTTC. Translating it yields CAYALIQGQGTF.

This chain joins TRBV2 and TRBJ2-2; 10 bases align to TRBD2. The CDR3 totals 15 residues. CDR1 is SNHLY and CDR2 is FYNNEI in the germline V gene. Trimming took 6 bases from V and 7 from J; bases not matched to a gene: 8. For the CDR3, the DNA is TGTGCCAGCAGGCCAGCGGGGGGGCCCGGCGGGGAGCTGTTTTTT. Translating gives CASRPAGGPGGELFF.

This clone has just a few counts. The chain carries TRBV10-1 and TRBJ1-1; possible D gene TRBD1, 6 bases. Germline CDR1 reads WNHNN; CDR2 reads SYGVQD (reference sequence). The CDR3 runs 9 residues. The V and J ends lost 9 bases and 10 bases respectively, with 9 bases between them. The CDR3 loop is CARIQGAFF. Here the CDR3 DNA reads TGCGCCAGAATACAGGGAGCTTTCTTT.

The CDR3 bases are TGTGCCAGCAGCTTTAGCGGGGCAAAGGCAGATACGCAGTATTTT. Translation: CASSFSGAKADTQYF. This chain links TRBV7-9 with TRBJ2-3, with 8 bases fitting TRBD2. CDR1 SEHNR and CDR2 FQNEAQ come from the germline V gene (reference sequence). V was pared by 3 bases and J by 4 bases, with 6 bases of the junction left unmatched. This CDR3 comprises 15 residues. Full variable domain (outside the CDR3, taken from reference TRBV7-9 and TRBJ2-3): DTGVSQNPRHKITKRGQNVTFRCDPISEHNRLYWYRQTLGQGPEFLTYFQNEAQLEKSRLLSDRFSAERPKGSFSTLEIQRTEQGDSAMYLCASSFSGAKADTQYFGPGTRLTVL.